This T cell receptor beta chain originates from a study of shared clonotypes between healthy human individuals (dated by TCRdb to 2018 to 2020). Looking at the study overall: The cohort comprised two women and a few men aged 18 to 49 years. Per donor, three plates each were used for CD4 naive and CD4 memory, two for CD8 naive, and one for CD8 memory. To estimate repertoire size and how much clonotypes are shared between individuals, the study performed deep sequencing of blood TCR repertoires from a few healthy adults. Libraries were prepared and TCR repertoires were sequenced by different laboratories using diverse techniques, in order to increase sequencing depth and limit assay-specific biases. Leukapheresis yielded between about 0.94 and 8.9 billion PBMCs per donor. What the study reported, not specific to this receptor: Sampling was limited to blood, and TCR repertoires in tissue likely differ from TCR repertoires in blood. Naive subsets generally had larger estimated clonotype richness than memory subsets. The small number of donors limited the genetic and exposure-history diversity represented. Roughly 5.2% of naive CD4, around 4% of naive CD8, around 2.3% of memory CD4, and over 0.35% of memory CD8 clonotypes were shared across a few donors. Rarefaction of sorted-subset datasets indicated incomplete sequencing despite the large sequencing depth. Based on pairwise subsampling, the degree of clonotype sharing among donors was expected to be affected by sequencing depth. Compared with non-shared clonotypes, clonotypes shared by all four sorted-subset donors had higher generation probabilities.

CD8 naive samples were obtained by positive selection for CCR7 among CD45RO-negative cells, yielding a CD45RA+CCR7+ population from which TemRA cells were excluded. Donors were healthy HIV-negative adults with no recently reported acute infections or vaccinations. Every donor was a Caucasian adult residing in Nashville, Tennessee, USA. After blood collection by leukapheresis, PBMCs were isolated using Ficoll-Histopaque density gradient centrifugation and then cryopreserved in the vapor phase of liquid nitrogen. Purity and quantity of every magnetically sorted T cell population were checked by analytical flow cytometry. Each sorted fraction had its genomic DNA isolated and then quantified by UV absorbance on a Nanodrop 2000c. On this clone: The antigen it binds to is not known. No base-level quality is on record; no much larger clone is a single base apart.

Using the deep immunoSEQ assay, multiplex PCR amplified TCR CDR3 regions from genomic DNA. Extracted genomic DNA from each cell subset was distributed evenly across all wells of several immunoSEQ 96-well plates, and each plate was treated as a replicate. For sorted subsets, around 200 ng genomic DNA, equal to 30,000 to 35,000 T cell genomes, was loaded into each replicate PCR. The purified libraries were quantified using a Qubit 3.0 fluorometer, sized with a Bioanalyzer 2100, and then quantified again using the KAPA Library Quantification kit. Every immunoSEQ 96-well plate was sequenced on a separate single-read 150-cycle Illumina NextSeq 550 flow cell. As for the original processing: Because the immunoSEQ output held only junctional sequences and lacked quality scores, the filtering could not match the filtering applied to full-length reads. Sequences were annotated with PyIR, a Python wrapper for IgBLAST v1.9, and V/J genes and CDR3 were assigned using IMGT germline references. Reads were filtered out if the reads had weak V/J assignments (E-value above 1e-6), no CDR3, stop codons, out-of-frame junctions, or ambiguous translated residues. V3J clonotypes were defined by identical inferred V gene, J gene, and CDR3 amino acid sequence. Percentage overlap between repertoires was calculated by dividing the number of shared unique clonotypes by the size of the smaller repertoire. Repertoire richness was assessed with RTK rarefaction, the Chao1 estimator, and Recon v2.1 estimates of unobserved clonotypes. Generation probabilities were computed with OLGA for all TCRbeta clonotypes obtained by the gDNA method from several donors. What TCRdb holds here is the immuneACCESS table cut down to in-frame rearrangements. Part of the clones is not present; checked against another copy, under half of the missing clones reflect an unresolved V gene, and the others are unexplained. V, J and clone size are those of that table, while D and trimming were read from the DNA. The sample data list nearly 2 million clones, and about 94% of these were observed just once. The ten largest make up roughly 1% of the sample.

From cysteine to phenylalanine, the CDR3 is 14 amino acids long. The CDR3 DNA has 42 bases and is translated from base 1. Trimming costs V 3 bases and J 4 bases, and their ends lie 15 bases apart. From a lookup of the germline V gene (reference sequence), CDR1 and CDR2 are GTSNPN and SVGIG. The origin of this receptor is a young man in good health. Material: naive CD8+ T cells sorted from blood. What the cell subset or site label conveys for this sample: CD45RA+CCR7+. This chain joins TRBV30 to TRBJ1-1; no D gene is confidently identified. Here the CDR3 is given as CAWSLDGIFTEAFF. The DNA is TGTGCCTGGAGCCTGGACGGAATTTTCACTGAAGCTTTCTTT.